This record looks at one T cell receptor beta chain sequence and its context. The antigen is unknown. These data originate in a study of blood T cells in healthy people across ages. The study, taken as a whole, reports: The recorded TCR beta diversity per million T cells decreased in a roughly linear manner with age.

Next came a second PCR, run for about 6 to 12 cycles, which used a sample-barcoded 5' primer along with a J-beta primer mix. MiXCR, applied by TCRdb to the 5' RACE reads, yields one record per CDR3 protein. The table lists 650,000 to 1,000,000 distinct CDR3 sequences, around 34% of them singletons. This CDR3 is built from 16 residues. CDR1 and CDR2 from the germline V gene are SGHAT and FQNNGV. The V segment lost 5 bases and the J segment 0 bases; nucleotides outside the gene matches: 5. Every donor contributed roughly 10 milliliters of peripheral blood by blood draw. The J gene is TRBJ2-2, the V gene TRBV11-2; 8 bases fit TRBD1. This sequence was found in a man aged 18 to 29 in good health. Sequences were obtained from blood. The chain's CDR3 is CASSPDRVTNTGELFF. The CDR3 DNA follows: TGTGCCAGCAGCCCGGACAGGGTAACGAACACCGGGGAGCTGTTTTTT.